These 15 T cell receptor beta chains originate from one sample sequenced in a study of blood T cell repertoires in COVID-19. The table came from immunoSEQ multiplex PCR; TCRdb's copy has only in-frame clones and leaves some out. This table holds around 200,000 clones, around 88% found once. Sequencing was carried out using PBMCs or T cells enriched from blood (not recorded which). Receptor source: a middle-aged man with acute COVID-19.

V gene TRBV3-1 (or the pseudogene TRBV3-2) combines with J gene TRBJ2-1, with D possibly being TRBD2 (6 bases). Germline loops: CDR1 LGHDT, CDR2 YNNKEL (reference sequence). V lost 4 bases and J 5 bases, leaving 21 bases between the germline ends. The CDR3 runs to 17 residues. CDR3 sequence reads: CASSPLPPGDVNNEQFF. The CDR3 nucleotides are TGTGCCAGCAGCCCATTGCCCCCGGGAGACGTAAACAATGAGCAGTTCTTC.

The chain combines TRBV2 with TRBJ2-7, with 8 positions matching TRBD1. This CDR3 is 13 amino acids long. Trimming took 5 bases from V and 5 from J; bases not matched to a gene: 5. CDR1 and CDR2 (germline): SNHLY, FYNNEI. The CDR3 region is CASSLGQEDEQYF. CDR3 nucleotides: TGTGCCAGCAGTCTGGGACAGGAGGACGAGCAGTACTTC.

This clone was seen once. This chain uses TRBV6-5 with TRBJ2-3; 7 bases map to TRBD2. Trimming at V came to 10 bases and at J to 3 bases, leaving 13 bases not matched to a gene. Germline assignment: CDR1 MNHEY and CDR2 SVGAGI. The CDR3 loop spans 15 amino acids. The CDR3: CATAGRGSGTDTQYF. The CDR3 bases are TGTGCCACCGCAGGCCGCGGGAGTGGGACAGATACGCAGTATTTT.

The sample holds one count of this clone. The rearrangement uses TRBV29-1 and TRBJ1-5; 8 bases agree with TRBD1. Germline CDR1 SQVTM, CDR2 ANQGSEA. CDR3 length: 14 amino acids. The ends lost 6 bases at V and 4 bases at J; junction bases unmatched: 8. CDR3 in DNA: TGCAGCGTAGTCGGACAGGGAAAGAATCAGCCCCAGCATTTT. Amino acid sequence: CSVVGQGKNQPQHF.

The chain links TRBV7-9 to TRBJ1-4; D may be TRBD1 (6 bases). V lost 5 bases, J lost 1 base, and 17 bases lay in between. Per the germline V gene, CDR1 is SEHNR and CDR2 is FQNEAQ (reference sequence). CDR3 size: 17 residues. CDR3 coding DNA: TGTGCCAGCAGCGCCCCCCGGGCAGGGGTAACTAATGAAAAACTGTTTTTT. This codes for CASSAPRAGVTNEKLFF.

The chain employs TRBV7-6 and TRBJ2-7; the match to TRBD2 covers 7 bases. With V trimmed by 5 bases and J by 2 bases, 9 bases remained unmatched. The CDR3 length is 15 residues. Germline V gene lookup returns CDR1 SGHVS and CDR2 FNYEAQ. In nucleotides, the CDR3 is TGTGCCAGCAGCCCCGCCGGGACTATCACCTACGAGCAGTACTTC. Translated: CASSPAGTITYEQYF.

The gene calls are TRBV24-1 and TRBJ2-5; 8 positions agree with TRBD2. V lost 2 bases to trimming and J lost 5 bases; unmatched junction nucleotides: 6. The CDR3 loop spans 15 amino acids. Looked up from germline, CDR1 is KGHDR and CDR2 is SFDVKD. In DNA, the CDR3 is TGTGCCACCAGTGATTCTGCGGGAGGCGGTGAGACCCAGTACTTC. It yields the protein CATSDSAGGGETQYF.

V gene TRBV19 combines with J gene TRBJ2-5; 8 positions agree with TRBD1. The CDR3 loop spans 14 amino acids. From germline, CDR1 is LNHDA and CDR2 SQIVND (reference sequence). J lost 5 bases, V lost 11 bases, and 13 bases had no gene match. The CDR3 DNA is TGTGCCGCCCGACAGGGGATTCCAGGGGAGACCCAGTACTTC. It is translated as CAARQGIPGETQYF.

The rearrangement uses TRBV4-1 and TRBJ2-7, with 8 positions matching TRBD1. This CDR3 contains 15 residues. V was clipped by 0 bases and J by 2 bases; unmatched bases: 3. Germline V gene data show CDR1 as MGHRA and CDR2 as YSYEKL. Here the CDR3 reads CASSQDTGGTYEQYF. The CDR3 DNA follows: TGCGCCAGCAGCCAAGATACAGGGGGTACCTACGAGCAGTACTTC.

The CDR3 sequence is CATKQGSAMNTEAFF. The CDR3 nucleotides read TGTGCCACCAAGCAGGGTAGTGCAATGAACACTGAAGCTTTCTTT. The rearrangement links TRBV5-4 to TRBJ1-1, with a tentative D call TRBD1 (5 bases). Germline CDR1 SGHNT, CDR2 YYREEE (reference sequence). CDR3 size: 15 residues. Trimming removed 9 bases at V and 0 bases at J, with 18 bases between.

This clone was observed a single time. The genes are TRBV30 and TRBJ2-2, with TRBD1 matching 8 bases. CDR3 length: 13 amino acids. The ends lost 4 bases at V and 6 bases at J; junction bases unmatched: 4. Germline-derived CDR1 and CDR2 are GTSNPN and SVGIG (reference sequence). The CDR3 coding sequence is TGTGCCTGGAACAGGGGGGTCCCCGGGGAGCTGTTTTTT. As protein: CAWNRGVPGELFF. The entire variable domain, with the rest obtained from reference TRBV30 and TRBJ2-2, is as follows: SQTIHQWPATLVQPVGSPLSLECTVEGTSNPNLYWYRQAAGRGLQLLFYSVGIGQISSEVPQNLSASRPQDRQFILSSKKLLLSDSGFYLCAWNRGVPGELFFGEGSRLTVL.

The table lists this clone with a count of one. The chain employs TRBV3-1 (or the pseudogene TRBV3-2) and TRBJ2-1, with 14 positions matching TRBD2. CDR1 LGHDT and CDR2 YNNKEL come from the germline V gene (reference sequence). This CDR3 region has 15 residues. V shed 6 bases and J 6 bases; nucleotides not matched to a gene: 4. The CDR3 bases are TGTGCCAGCAGGGGGACTAGCGGGAGTCCCAATGAGCAGTTCTTC. Its protein is CASRGTSGSPNEQFF.

The rearrangement links TRBV4-3 to TRBJ1-2; no definite D call. V was shortened by 4 bases and J by 4 bases, with 16 bases between the two germline ends. The CDR3 totals 15 residues. Germline values: CDR1 LGHNA, CDR2 YSLEER. CDR3 sequence: CASSPETETLYGYTF. CDR3 coding DNA: TGCGCCAGCAGCCCAGAAACAGAGACCCTCTATGGCTACACCTTC.

This clone has a single count. The chain carries TRBV19 and TRBJ1-6, with D perhaps TRBD1 (6 bases). Trimming removed 3 bases at V and 5 bases at J, with 11 bases between. Germline-derived CDR1 and CDR2 are LNHDA and SQIVND (reference sequence). The CDR3 is 15 residues long. The CDR3 sequence: CASSMARGNNSPLHF. The CDR3, as DNA: TGTGCCAGTAGTATGGCGAGGGGGAATAATTCACCCCTCCACTTT.

The V gene is TRBV30, the J gene TRBJ1-2; a weak D match, TRBD1 (5 bases). CDR1 and CDR2 from the germline V gene are GTSNPN and SVGIG (reference sequence). The CDR3 length is 14 residues. V lost 0 bases and J 1 base, leaving 9 bases between the germline ends. The CDR3 loop reads CAWSVAGRNYGYTF. The CDR3 region has the DNA TGTGCCTGGAGTGTAGCAGGGCGTAACTATGGCTACACCTTC.